These 10 T cell receptor beta chains were sequenced from one sample in a study of T cell changes during pregnancy in multiple sclerosis. Libraries were prepared by immunoSEQ multiplex PCR; TCRdb keeps only in-frame clonotypes and omits some of them. The sample has about 40,000 clones; approximately 88% are singletons. Specimen: peripheral blood, collected in the first trimester of pregnancy. All receptors derive from a female donor in good health, enrolled as a control in a pregnancy study.

The rearrangement joins TRBV6-5 to TRBJ2-3; 9 nucleotides match TRBD2. V was clipped by 7 bases and J by 5 bases; unmatched bases: 10. The CDR3 spans 15 residues. CDR1 is MNHEY, CDR2 SVGAGI, per germline. The CDR3 DNA reads as TGTGCCAGCACCAAGGGCGGGAGGGCCATAGATACGCAGTATTTT. Protein: CASTKGGRAIDTQYF.

The chain joins TRBV28 to TRBJ2-1; no definite D call. The CDR3 runs to 17 residues. Trimming shortened V by 1 base and J by 6 bases, and 19 bases separated the two germline ends. CDR1 and CDR2 (germline): MDHEN, SYDVKM. The CDR3 bases are TGTGCCAGCAGTTTATTGTTTAGTTTCGGAGTGGCCAATGAGCAGTTCTTC. It translates to CASSLLFSFGVANEQFF.

This clone was found once. The chain combines TRBV7-2 with TRBJ2-7; 10 bases are a match to TRBD2. The CDR3 totals 15 residues. V was pared by 5 bases and J by 3 bases, with 7 bases of the junction left unmatched. Germline V gene data show CDR1 as SGHTA and CDR2 as FQGNSA. Written as DNA, the CDR3 is TGTGCCAGCAGCCTCGGGGTAGCGGGAGGCTACGAGCAGTACTTC. It yields the protein CASSLGVAGGYEQYF.

The chain employs TRBV19 and TRBJ2-6; no reliable D call. The CDR3 runs 13 residues. V dropped 8 bases and J dropped 0 bases, with 5 bases sitting between them. Per germline, CDR1 LNHDA and CDR2 SQIVND (reference sequence). CDR3 in amino acids: CASFRSGANVLTF. CDR3 coding DNA: TGTGCCAGTTTTCGCTCTGGGGCCAACGTCCTGACTTTC.

The chain has TRBV5-4 and TRBJ2-5; TRBD1 is a possible D gene (5 bases). Germline CDR1 is SGHNT and CDR2 is YYREEE (reference sequence). The CDR3 consists of 14 residues. Between the trimmed V and J ends, which lost 3 bases and 1 base, there was a span of 10 bases. The CDR3: CASSSGQIQETQYF. The CDR3 DNA sequence: TGTGCCAGCAGCTCTGGACAAATCCAAGAGACCCAGTACTTC.

The rearrangement joins TRBV4-3 to TRBJ1-2, with 8 bases fitting TRBD1. The germline gives CDR1 LGHNA, CDR2 YSLEER. V trimming: 0 bases; J trimming: 4 bases; junction bases outside the gene matches: 4. The CDR3 is 15 residues long. The CDR3 bases are TGCGCCAGCAGCCAAGACCACACAGGGGGCTATGGCTACACCTTC. Translated: CASSQDHTGGYGYTF.

This clone was detected only once. This chain links TRBV7-9 with TRBJ2-5; D uncertain. CDR3 length: 14 residues. V was shortened by 6 bases and J by 5 bases, with 16 bases between the two germline ends. Germline V gene data show CDR1 as SEHNR and CDR2 as FQNEAQ (reference sequence). CDR3 in amino acids: CASSLDGGSETQYF. CDR3 DNA sequence: TGTGCCAGCAGTCTCGACGGCGGCAGTGAGACCCAGTACTTC.

The rearrangement links TRBV25-1 to TRBJ1-2; D not certain. Looked up from germline, CDR1 is MGHDK and CDR2 is SYGVNS. Trimming cost V 3 bases and J 3 bases, with 11 bases left between them. The CDR3 extends over 14 amino acids. CDR3 protein: CASSENGRDYGYTF. The CDR3 DNA reads as TGTGCCAGCAGTGAGAACGGGCGGGACTATGGCTACACCTTC.

This clone was observed a single time. The J gene is TRBJ1-4, the V gene TRBV7-6, with 9 nucleotides matching TRBD1. This CDR3 spans 15 amino acids. From germline, CDR1 is SGHVS and CDR2 FNYEAQ. Trimming took 1 base from V and 8 from J; bases not matched to a gene: 5. CDR3 DNA sequence: TGTGCCAGCAGCTTAGAGGGACAGGGATACGAAAAACTGTTTTTT. Its translation: CASSLEGQGYEKLFF.

This clone is a singleton in its sample. V gene TRBV5-1 combines with J gene TRBJ2-1, with 8 bases that match TRBD2. Germline V lookup: CDR1 SGHRS, CDR2 YFSETQ. After removal of 6 bases from V and 6 bases from J, the junction contained 5 bases not matched to a gene. The CDR3 has 13 residues. CDR3 region: CASTLAAANEQFF. The CDR3 region has the DNA TGCGCCAGCACACTAGCGGCTGCCAATGAGCAGTTCTTC.